This record concerns one T cell receptor beta chain sequence. Its antigen remains unidentified. Germline V lookup: CDR1 LGHDT, CDR2 YNNKEL (reference sequence). V gave up 3 bases and J gave up 9 bases; unmatched junction bases: 7. The CDR3 length is 15 residues. These data come from a study of blood T cells in healthy people across ages. Broader study findings: It was found that TCR beta diversity correlated strongly with the percentage of naive T cells. Both higher diversity and more naive CD4+ cells marked long-lived donors when set against aged donors. Age advanced and TCR beta diversity per million T cells fell, roughly linearly.

A J-beta primer mix and a sample-barcoded 5' primer were used in a second PCR of about 6 to 12 cycles. MiXCR, run by TCRdb on the 5' RACE reads, gives a single entry per CDR3 protein. The data show 650,000 to 950,000 distinct CDR3 sequences, around 45% seen once. This clonotype originated in a man in his 60s in good health. The sequencing sample was made of blood. The chain carries TRBV3-1 and TRBJ1-6, with 8 bases fitting TRBD1. CDR3 loop: CASSHGDRGGSPLHF. The DNA for the CDR3 is TGTGCCAGCAGCCACGGTGACAGGGGAGGTTCACCCCTCCACTTT.